This T cell receptor (beta chain) comes out of a study of shared clonotypes between healthy human individuals. Study as a whole: Participating donors consisted of two women and a few men aged 18 to 49.

Germline CDR1 SGHNT, CDR2 YYREEE (reference sequence). The CDR3 has 14 residues. Between the trimmed V and J ends, which lost 1 base and 5 bases, there was a span of 12 bases. This clone was seen a single time. The antigen is unknown. The test was conducted at deep level. In the authors' methods: ImmunoSEQ output lacked quality scores and full-length reads, limiting matched filtering. Measured with immunoSEQ multiplex PCR; TCRdb has only the in-frame clones, and not every one. For V, J and clone size, that table is used; D and trimming come from the DNA. The sample carries around 2.3 million clones, roughly 95% recorded once. Whole-study results and caveats: There were few donors, and this limited the genetic and exposure-history diversity represented.

V usage is TRBV5-4 and J usage is TRBJ1-1; D remains unclear. This sequence was found in a man younger than 30 in good health. The sequenced material came from naive CD4+ T cells sorted from blood. As for subset: CD45RA+ positively selected. The CDR3 sequence: CASSLPDRNTEAFF. In DNA, the CDR3 is TGTGCCAGCAGCTTGCCAGACCGGAATACTGAAGCTTTCTTT.